A single sample gave rise to the 25 T cell receptor beta chains below, sequenced in a study of OX40 agonist ivuxolimab in advanced cancers. Libraries were prepared by immunoSEQ multiplex PCR; TCRdb keeps only in-frame clonotypes and omits some of them. The repertoire holds around 38,000 clones, about 82% seen once, with about 20% in the top ten. The sequencing used CD4+ or CD8+ T cells sorted from blood, collected in a trial of the OX40 agonist ivuxolimab. The origin of the receptors is an adult with an advanced solid tumor such as melanoma, head and neck, liver or kidney cancer.

V gene TRBV15 combines with J gene TRBJ1-5; D is undetermined. V was shortened by 8 bases and J by 3 bases, with 11 bases between the two germline ends. The CDR3 totals 13 residues. Germline V lookup: CDR1 LNHNV, CDR2 YYDKDF (reference sequence). The CDR3 bases are TGTGCCACCGGGCGGCAGTACAATCAGCCCCAGCATTTT. Translated: CATGRQYNQPQHF.

This clone has just one count. This chain uses TRBV7-3 with TRBJ2-3; D is ambiguous. The V gene's germline CDR1 is SGHTA and CDR2 FQGTGA. The CDR3 is made up of 14 amino acids. V lost 6 bases, J lost 4 bases, and 14 bases lay in between. This CDR3 is CASSSLPHSDTQYF. CDR3 in DNA: TGTGCCAGCAGTTCCCTACCCCACTCAGATACGCAGTATTTT.

V usage is TRBV2 and J usage is TRBJ2-7; TRBD1 matches 8 bases. V shed 6 bases and J 2 bases; nucleotides not matched to a gene: 9. The V gene's germline CDR1 is SNHLY and CDR2 FYNNEI. The CDR3 runs 15 residues. The CDR3 bases are TGTGCCAGCAGGGTAACAGGGGGGCAAACCTACGAGCAGTACTTC. Its protein is CASRVTGGQTYEQYF. Drawing the rest from reference TRBV2 and TRBJ2-7, the complete variable domain is EPEVTQTPSHQVTQMGQEVILRCVPISNHLYFYWYRQILGQKVEFLVSFYNNEISEKSEIFDDQFSVERPDGSNFTLKIRSTKLEDSAMYFCASRVTGGQTYEQYFGPGTRLTVT.

In this sample, this clone turned up a few times. V usage is TRBV6-4 and J usage is TRBJ2-3, with 13 nucleotides matching TRBD2. CDR1 is MRHNA, CDR2 SNTAGT, per germline. The ends lost 4 bases at V and 2 bases at J; junction bases unmatched: 3. This CDR3 has 16 residues. The CDR3 nucleotides read TGTGCCAGCAGTGGAACTAGCGGGGGGGCCACAGATACGCAGTATTTT. It translates to CASSGTSGGATDTQYF.

The chain joins TRBV4-3 to TRBJ2-2, with a weak D call TRBD1 (5 bases). Deletions cut 0 bases from V and 7 bases from J, with 15 bases between. From germline, CDR1 is LGHNA and CDR2 YSLEER. This CDR3 is built from 16 residues. This CDR3 reads CASSQDVWVGVGELFF. The DNA of the CDR3 is TGCGCCAGCAGCCAAGATGTATGGGTAGGGGTCGGGGAGCTGTTTTTT.

The chain has TRBV5-1 and TRBJ1-2; 11 nucleotides line up with TRBD1. The J segment lost 13 bases and the V segment lost 4 bases, leaving 6 bases of the junction unmatched. The germline V gene has CDR1 SGHRS and CDR2 YFSETQ. CDR3 length: 12 residues. DNA of the CDR3: TGCGCCAGCAGCCTGGACAGGGGGCCGGGCACCTTC. As protein: CASSLDRGPGTF.

This clone is a singleton in its sample. The rearrangement joins TRBV28 to TRBJ1-6, with a weak D call TRBD1 (6 bases). The germline CDR1 and CDR2 sequences are MDHEN and SYDVKM. Trimming left V 5 bases short and J 9 bases short, with 8 bases between. The CDR3 is 12 residues long. In DNA form, the CDR3 reads TGTGCCAGCAGTCAACAGGGTTCACCCCTCCACTTT. Translated, it gives CASSQQGSPLHF.

This clone was observed a few times. V and J are TRBV4-1 and TRBJ2-1; weak D call: TRBD1 (6 bases). The germline gives CDR1 MGHRA, CDR2 YSYEKL. The length of the CDR3 is 19 residues. Trimming left V 3 bases short and J 1 base short, with 22 bases between. The CDR3 spells CASSHLFAGPQGSYNEQFF. The CDR3 DNA reads as TGCGCCAGCAGCCACCTCTTTGCGGGTCCCCAGGGGTCCTACAATGAGCAGTTCTTC.

V is TRBV19 and J is TRBJ2-1; D assignment may be TRBD1 or TRBD2 (6 bases each). The V and J ends lost 9 bases and 10 bases respectively, with 28 bases between them. The germline gives CDR1 LNHDA, CDR2 SQIVND (reference sequence). This CDR3 region has 16 residues. The CDR3 protein is CASSRGPLPLQGEQFF. The CDR3 DNA reads as TGTGCCAGCTCACGGGGGCCCCTCCCCTTACAAGGGGAGCAGTTCTTC.

This clone was observed once. This chain links TRBV28 with TRBJ2-7, with 12 bases lining up with TRBD2. After removal of 8 bases from V and 6 bases from J, the junction contained 5 bases not matched to a gene. This CDR3 has 13 residues. Looked up from germline, CDR1 is MDHEN and CDR2 is SYDVKM. CDR3 DNA sequence: TGTGCCAGCCTAGCGGGAGGGCCAGGCGAGCAGTACTTC. Its protein product is CASLAGGPGEQYF.

The chain uses TRBV28 and TRBJ1-1; D gene unclear. Germline values: CDR1 MDHEN, CDR2 SYDVKM. The germline V and J ends were trimmed by 3 bases and 0 bases, with 5 bases remaining between them. This CDR3 contains 13 residues. CDR3 region: CASSFVVNTEAFF. For the CDR3, the DNA is TGTGCCAGCAGTTTTGTAGTGAACACTGAAGCTTTCTTT.

The gene calls are TRBV11-1 and TRBJ2-5; 8 bases map to TRBD1. The J call is uncertain, as TRBJ2-7 better fits the DNA end. Germline CDR1 and CDR2: SGHAT and FQDESV (reference sequence). The CDR3 length is 15 residues. Here the CDR3 reads CASSLTRDRSYEQYF. CDR3 DNA sequence: TGTGCCAGCAGCTTAACCCGGGACAGGTCGTACGAGCAGTACTTC.

The rearrangement joins TRBV10-3 to TRBJ2-1, with 8 bases that match TRBD1. This CDR3 has 12 residues. V trimming: 8 bases; J trimming: 6 bases; junction bases outside the gene matches: 3. The germline V gene has CDR1 ENHRY and CDR2 SYGVKD. The CDR3 nucleotides read TGTGCCATCTGGACAGGGCTCAATGAGCAGTTCTTC. Amino acid sequence: CAIWTGLNEQFF.

This rearrangement joins TRBV7-2 to TRBJ2-5; 7 nucleotides line up with TRBD2. The germline V gene has CDR1 SGHTA and CDR2 FQGNSA. This CDR3 has 17 amino acids. V dropped 1 base and J dropped 5; count of bases not matched to a gene: 13. The chain's CDR3 is CASSLGYASGGVETQYF. The CDR3 nucleotides are TGTGCCAGCAGCTTAGGGTACGCTAGCGGAGGGGTGGAGACCCAGTACTTC.

This chain connects TRBV19 to TRBJ2-1; 14 nucleotides line up with TRBD2. V shed 3 bases and J 12 bases; nucleotides not matched to a gene: 13. This CDR3 region has 17 residues. The germline CDR1 and CDR2 sequences are LNHDA and SQIVND (reference sequence). CDR3 protein: CASSISTGTSGSWGQFF. DNA for the CDR3: TGTGCCAGTAGTATCTCGACCGGGACTAGCGGGAGTTGGGGGCAGTTCTTC.

This clone was detected once. V and J are TRBV19 and TRBJ1-5; D is undetermined. This CDR3 region has 13 residues. V was pared by 7 bases and J by 6 bases, with 13 bases between. Germline values: CDR1 LNHDA, CDR2 SQIVND (reference sequence). In DNA form, the CDR3 reads TGTGCCAGTACCGAAAGGGCGGGTCAGCCCCAGCATTTT. As protein: CASTERAGQPQHF.

The chain links TRBV6-5 to TRBJ2-3; D is ambiguous. Looked up from germline, CDR1 is MNHEY and CDR2 is SVGAGI. With 1 base removed from V and 2 bases from J, the gap between germline ends came to 10 bases. This CDR3 region has 15 residues. The CDR3 DNA reads TGTGCCAGCAGTTACTGGCCAGGCCCCACAGATACGCAGTATTTT. Protein sequence: CASSYWPGPTDTQYF.

The V and J genes are TRBV5-4 and TRBJ2-3; no definite D call. V was clipped by 2 bases and J by 11 bases, with 12 bases between them. Germline assignment: CDR1 SGHNT and CDR2 YYREEE (reference sequence). The CDR3 is 12 amino acids. Written as DNA, the CDR3 is TGTGCCAGCAGCTTCCCCCTGGGTGAGCAGTATTTT. It specifies CASSFPLGEQYF.

The gene calls are TRBV6-5 and TRBJ2-2, with a tentative D call TRBD1 (5 bases). Trimming took off 5 bases at V and 3 bases at J, with 13 bases between the two ends. Germline values: CDR1 MNHEY, CDR2 SVGAGI. The CDR3 totals 15 residues. The CDR3 protein is CASSKGSGYTGELFF. The CDR3 DNA reads TGTGCCAGCAGTAAGGGGTCAGGGTACACCGGGGAGCTGTTTTTT.

The chain has TRBV5-6 and TRBJ2-1; 10 positions match TRBD2. The CDR3 spans 14 residues. The junction had 5 bases not matched to a gene; V was cut back by 7 bases and J by 4 bases. Germline CDR1 reads SGHDT; CDR2 reads YYEEEE. The CDR3: CASGSGLAYNEQFF. The CDR3 region has the DNA TGTGCCAGCGGATCGGGACTAGCGTACAATGAGCAGTTCTTC.

The chain links TRBV6-5 to TRBJ1-1; D might be TRBD1 (5 bases). Trimming shortened V by 2 bases and J by 1 base, and 14 bases separated the two germline ends. The CDR3 is made up of 16 amino acids. CDR1 and CDR2 (germline): MNHEY, SVGAGI. Written as DNA, the CDR3 is TGTGCCAGCAGTTACGGAGTCGCAACAGGGAACACTGAAGCTTTCTTT. Protein sequence: CASSYGVATGNTEAFF.

The V gene is TRBV4-1, the J gene TRBJ1-4; D might be TRBD1 (5 bases). Per the germline V gene, CDR1 is MGHRA and CDR2 is YSYEKL. The V end lost 5 bases, the J end lost 4 bases, and 14 bases lay between the germline ends. The CDR3 is 15 amino acids. DNA for the CDR3: TGCGCCAGCAGCAGCCCGGGACGGAGTAATGAAAAACTGTTTTTT. This codes for CASSSPGRSNEKLFF.

The chain combines TRBV6-5 with TRBJ2-2, with TRBD2 as a possible D gene (5 bases). Trimming removed 1 base at V and 2 bases at J, with 8 bases between. Per germline, CDR1 MNHEY and CDR2 SVGAGI. This CDR3 region has 15 residues. CDR3 in amino acids: CASSYFAGNTGELFF. CDR3 coding DNA: TGTGCCAGCAGTTACTTTGCGGGTAACACCGGGGAGCTGTTTTTT.

The chain uses TRBV7-2 and TRBJ1-1; D is perhaps TRBD1 (6 bases). Germline V gives CDR1 SGHTA, CDR2 FQGNSA. Trimming removed 3 bases from V and 7 bases from J, with 15 bases in between. CDR3 length: 14 amino acids. CDR3 sequence: CASSFKRGAVEAFF. The CDR3 coding sequence is TGTGCCAGCAGCTTTAAACGGGGGGCTGTTGAAGCTTTCTTT.

The rearrangement links TRBV7-2 to TRBJ2-7; 9 nucleotides align to TRBD1. Germline values: CDR1 SGHTA, CDR2 FQGNSA. There are 15 residues in the CDR3. With 3 bases clipped from V and 3 bases from J, the junction kept 6 bases outside the gene matches. The CDR3 region is CASSFSVGQGYEQYF. The CDR3 region has the DNA TGTGCCAGCAGCTTTAGTGTGGGACAGGGCTACGAGCAGTACTTC.